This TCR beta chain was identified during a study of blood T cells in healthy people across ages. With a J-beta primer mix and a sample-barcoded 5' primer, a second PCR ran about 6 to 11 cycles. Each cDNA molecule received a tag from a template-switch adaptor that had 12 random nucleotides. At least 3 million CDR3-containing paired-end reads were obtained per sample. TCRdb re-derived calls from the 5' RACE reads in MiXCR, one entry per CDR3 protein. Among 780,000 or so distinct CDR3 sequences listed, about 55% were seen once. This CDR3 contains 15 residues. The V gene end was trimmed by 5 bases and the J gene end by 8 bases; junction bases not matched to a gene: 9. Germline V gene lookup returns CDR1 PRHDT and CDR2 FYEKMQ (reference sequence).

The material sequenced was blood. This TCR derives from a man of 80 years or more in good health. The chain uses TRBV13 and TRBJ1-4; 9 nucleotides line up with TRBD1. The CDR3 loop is CASSPGTGRREKLFF. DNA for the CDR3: TGTGCCAGCAGCCCCGGGACAGGGAGGAGAGAAAAACTGTTTTTT.